Below, one TCR beta chain is given with its context. Trimming cost V 5 bases and J 3 bases; bases outside gene matches: 4. CDR1 is SNHLY and CDR2 is FYNNEI in the germline V gene. This CDR3 contains 15 residues. Some clones are missing from TCRdb's copy, which holds only in-frame ones; the method was immunoSEQ multiplex PCR. The sample has 25,000 to 35,000 clones; 87% are singletons. The diagnosis in patients was locally advanced or metastatic urothelial carcinoma. Each individual provided 1 to 8 samples (taken pretreatment and on-treatment). The data derive from a study of PD-L1 blockade in urothelial cancer.

Sample: PBMCs, taken around atezolizumab (anti-PD-L1) treatment. The sequence was obtained from a man aged 45-65 years with urothelial cancer. The V gene is TRBV2, the J gene TRBJ2-6; 7 positions match TRBD2. For the CDR3, the DNA is TGTGCCAGCAGTCGGGACTATTTTGGGGCCAACGTCCTGACTTTC. Translated, it gives CASSRDYFGANVLTF.